Sequencing of this T cell receptor beta chain was carried out in a study of PD-L1 blockade in urothelial cancer. On this clone itself: Its antigen remains unidentified.

Study results and limitations: For durable-benefit patients, tumor-associated blood clones expanded more at 3 weeks.

The V end lost 2 bases, the J end lost 1 base, and 12 bases lay between the germline ends. Germline V gene data show CDR1 as ENHRY and CDR2 as SYGVKD. The CDR3 is 15 residues long. Data came from immunoSEQ multiplex PCR; TCRdb stores just in-frame clones and leaves some out. This sample has 35,000 to 45,000 clones, with around 83% found just once. The sequence derives from a man aged 55 to 70 with urothelial cancer. The chain carries TRBV10-3 and TRBJ2-7; D may be TRBD2 (5 bases). This specimen was PBMCs, taken around atezolizumab (anti-PD-L1) treatment. DNA for the CDR3: TGTGCCATCAGTGAGCCGACACGGGGATCCTACGAGCAGTACTTC. It encodes CAISEPTRGSYEQYF.